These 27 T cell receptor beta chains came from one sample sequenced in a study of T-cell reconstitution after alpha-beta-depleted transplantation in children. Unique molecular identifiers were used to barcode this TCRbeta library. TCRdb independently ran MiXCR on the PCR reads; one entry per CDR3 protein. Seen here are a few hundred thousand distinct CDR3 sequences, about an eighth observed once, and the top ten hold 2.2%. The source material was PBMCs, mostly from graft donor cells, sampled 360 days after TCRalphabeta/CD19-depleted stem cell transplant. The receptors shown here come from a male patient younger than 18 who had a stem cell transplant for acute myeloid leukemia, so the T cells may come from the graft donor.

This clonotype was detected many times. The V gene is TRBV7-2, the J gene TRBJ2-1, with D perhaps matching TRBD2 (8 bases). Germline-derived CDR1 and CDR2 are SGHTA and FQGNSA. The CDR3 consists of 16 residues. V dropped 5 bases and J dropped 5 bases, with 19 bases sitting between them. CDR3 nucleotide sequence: TGTGCCAGCAGCCTCCTAGCGGGCCAGGGGGACAATGAGCAGTTCTTC. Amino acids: CASSLLAGQGDNEQFF.

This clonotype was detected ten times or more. The CDR3 is CSVERITDNEQFF. The CDR3 nucleotides read TGCAGCGTTGAAAGAATTACGGACAATGAGCAGTTCTTC. The chain employs TRBV29-1 and TRBJ2-1; no reliable D call. Germline V lookup: CDR1 SQVTM, CDR2 ANQGSEA. The CDR3 extends over 13 amino acids. Between the trimmed V and J ends, which lost 2 bases and 5 bases, there was a span of 10 bases.

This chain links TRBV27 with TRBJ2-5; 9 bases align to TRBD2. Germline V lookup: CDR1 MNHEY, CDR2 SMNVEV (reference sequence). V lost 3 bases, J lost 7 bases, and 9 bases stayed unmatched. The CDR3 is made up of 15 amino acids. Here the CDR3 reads CASSLGGRAYGTQYF. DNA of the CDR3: TGTGCCAGCAGTTTGGGCGGGAGGGCCTATGGGACCCAGTACTTC.

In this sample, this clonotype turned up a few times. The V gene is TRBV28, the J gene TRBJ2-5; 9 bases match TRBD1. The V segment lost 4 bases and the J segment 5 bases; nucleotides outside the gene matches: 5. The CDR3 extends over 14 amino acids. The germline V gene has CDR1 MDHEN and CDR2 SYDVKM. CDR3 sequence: CASSSDRGGETQYF. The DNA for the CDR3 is TGTGCCAGCAGTTCGGACAGGGGCGGGGAGACCCAGTACTTC.

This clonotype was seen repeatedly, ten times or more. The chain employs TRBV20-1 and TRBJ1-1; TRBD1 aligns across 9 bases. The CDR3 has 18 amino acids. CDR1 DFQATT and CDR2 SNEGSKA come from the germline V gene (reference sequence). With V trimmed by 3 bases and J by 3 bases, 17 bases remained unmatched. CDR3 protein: CSARVGDRASGPDTEAFF. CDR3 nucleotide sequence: TGCAGTGCTAGGGTAGGGGACAGGGCTTCTGGTCCTGACACTGAAGCTTTCTTT.

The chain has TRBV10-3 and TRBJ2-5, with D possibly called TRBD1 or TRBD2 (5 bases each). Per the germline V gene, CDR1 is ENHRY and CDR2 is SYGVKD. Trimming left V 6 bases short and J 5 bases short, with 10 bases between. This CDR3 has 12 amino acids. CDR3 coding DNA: TGTGCCATCAGCCGGGACCGCGAGACCCAGTACTTC. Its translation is CAISRDRETQYF.

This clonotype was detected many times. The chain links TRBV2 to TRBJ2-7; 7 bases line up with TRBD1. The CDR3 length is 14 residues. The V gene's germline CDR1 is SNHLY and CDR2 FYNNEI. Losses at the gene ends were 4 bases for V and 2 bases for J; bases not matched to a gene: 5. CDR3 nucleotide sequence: TGTGCCAGCAGTGTTGACAGGGTTCCCTACGAGCAGTACTTC. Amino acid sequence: CASSVDRVPYEQYF.

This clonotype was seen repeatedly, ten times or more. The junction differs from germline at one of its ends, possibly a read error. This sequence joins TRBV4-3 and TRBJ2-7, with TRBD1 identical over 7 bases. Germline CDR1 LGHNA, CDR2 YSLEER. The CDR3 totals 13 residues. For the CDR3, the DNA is TGTGCCAGCAGCCAAGACAGGGCCTACGAGCAGTACTTC. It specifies CASSQDRAYEQYF.

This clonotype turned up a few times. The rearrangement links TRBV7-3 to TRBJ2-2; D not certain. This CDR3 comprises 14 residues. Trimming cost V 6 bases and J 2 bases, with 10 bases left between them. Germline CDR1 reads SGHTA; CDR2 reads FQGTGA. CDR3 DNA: TGTGCCAGCAGGCCACAGTTAAACACCGGGGAGCTGTTTTTT. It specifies CASRPQLNTGELFF.

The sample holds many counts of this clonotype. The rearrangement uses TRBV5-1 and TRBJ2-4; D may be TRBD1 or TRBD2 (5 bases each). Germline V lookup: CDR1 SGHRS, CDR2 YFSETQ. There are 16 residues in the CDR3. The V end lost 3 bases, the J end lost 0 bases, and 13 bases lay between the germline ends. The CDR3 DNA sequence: TGCGCCAGCAGCTCGGGGCACTCTTTAGCCAAAAACATTCAGTACTTC. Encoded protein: CASSSGHSLAKNIQYF.

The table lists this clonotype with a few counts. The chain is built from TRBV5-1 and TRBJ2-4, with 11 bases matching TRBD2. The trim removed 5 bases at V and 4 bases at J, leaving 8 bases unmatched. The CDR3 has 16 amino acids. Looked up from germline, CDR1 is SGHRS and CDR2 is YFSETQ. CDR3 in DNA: TGCGCCAGCAGGGGAATAGCGGGAGGGCCGAAAAACATTCAGTACTTC. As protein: CASRGIAGGPKNIQYF.

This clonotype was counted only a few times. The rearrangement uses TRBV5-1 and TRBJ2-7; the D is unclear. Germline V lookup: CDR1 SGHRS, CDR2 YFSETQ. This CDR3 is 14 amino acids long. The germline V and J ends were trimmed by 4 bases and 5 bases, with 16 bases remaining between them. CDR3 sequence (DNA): TGCGCCAGCAGCCCTCGACCGACCCCCGACGAGCAGTACTTC. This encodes CASSPRPTPDEQYF.

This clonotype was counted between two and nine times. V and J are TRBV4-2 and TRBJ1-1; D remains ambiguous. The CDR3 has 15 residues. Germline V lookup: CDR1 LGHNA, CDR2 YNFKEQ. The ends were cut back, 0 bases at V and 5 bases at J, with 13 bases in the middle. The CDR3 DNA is TGTGCCAGCAGCCAAGATGGGCCTCGAAGGACTGAAGCTTTCTTT. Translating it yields CASSQDGPRRTEAFF.

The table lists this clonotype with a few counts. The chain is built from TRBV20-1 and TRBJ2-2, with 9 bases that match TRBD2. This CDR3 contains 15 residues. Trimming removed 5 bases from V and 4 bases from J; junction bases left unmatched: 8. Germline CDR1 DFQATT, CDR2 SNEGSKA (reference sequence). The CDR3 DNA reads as TGCAGTGCTCCGGCGGGAGGGGGCGTCACCGGGGAGCTGTTTTTT. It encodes CSAPAGGGVTGELFF.

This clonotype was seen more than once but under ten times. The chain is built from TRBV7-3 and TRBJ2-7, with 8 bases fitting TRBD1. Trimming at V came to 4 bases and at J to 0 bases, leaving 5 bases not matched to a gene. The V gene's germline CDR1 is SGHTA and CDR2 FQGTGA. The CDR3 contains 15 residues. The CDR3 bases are TGTGCCAGCAGCTCGCAGGGGGCCCCCTCCTACGAGCAGTACTTC. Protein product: CASSSQGAPSYEQYF. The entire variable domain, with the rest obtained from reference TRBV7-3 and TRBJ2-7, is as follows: GAGVSQTPSNKVTEKGKYVELRCDPISGHTALYWYRQSLGQGPEFLIYFQGTGAADDSGLPNDRFFAVRPEGSVSTLKIQRTERGDSAVYLCASSSQGAPSYEQYFGPGTRLTVT.

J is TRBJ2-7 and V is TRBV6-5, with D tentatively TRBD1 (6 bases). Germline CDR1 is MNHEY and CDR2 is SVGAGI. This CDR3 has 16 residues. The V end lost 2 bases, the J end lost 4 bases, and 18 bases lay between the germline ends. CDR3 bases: TGTGCCAGCAGTTACGGAACAGGGCTTACAGGGTACGAGCAGTACTTC. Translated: CASSYGTGLTGYEQYF.

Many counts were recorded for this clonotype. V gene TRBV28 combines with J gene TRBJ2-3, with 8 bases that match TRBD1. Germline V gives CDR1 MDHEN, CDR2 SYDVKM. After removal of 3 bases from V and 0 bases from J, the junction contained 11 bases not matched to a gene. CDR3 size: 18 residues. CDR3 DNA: TGTGCCAGCAGTTTCGTGACAGGGGTCTCCCCTAGCACAGATACGCAGTATTTT. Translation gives CASSFVTGVSPSTDTQYF.

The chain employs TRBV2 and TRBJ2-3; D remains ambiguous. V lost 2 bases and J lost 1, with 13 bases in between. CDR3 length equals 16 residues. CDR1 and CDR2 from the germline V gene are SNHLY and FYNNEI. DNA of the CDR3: TGTGCCAGCAGTGAAACGGCCACCCGCGGCACAGATACGCAGTATTTT. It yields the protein CASSETATRGTDTQYF.

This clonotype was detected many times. The DNA of the CDR3 is TGCGCCAGCAGCCAAGATCTGGGGCCAGACTTTAAGAGCTCCTACGAGCAGTACTTC. It specifies CASSQDLGPDFKSSYEQYF. This chain joins TRBV4-3 and TRBJ2-7; a weak D match, TRBD1 (5 bases). The CDR3 runs 19 residues. V was clipped by 0 bases and J by 0 bases, with 21 bases between them. Germline V gene sequence: CDR1 LGHNA, CDR2 YSLEER.

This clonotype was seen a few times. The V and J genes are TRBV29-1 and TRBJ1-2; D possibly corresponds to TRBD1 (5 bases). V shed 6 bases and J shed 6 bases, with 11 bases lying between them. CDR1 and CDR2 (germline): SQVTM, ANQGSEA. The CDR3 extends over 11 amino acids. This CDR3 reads CSVRGPDGYTF. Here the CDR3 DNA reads TGCAGCGTCCGGGGCCCCGATGGCTACACCTTC. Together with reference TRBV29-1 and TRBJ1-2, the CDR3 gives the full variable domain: SAVISQKPSRDICQRGTSLTIQCQVDSQVTMMFWYRQQPGQSLTLIATANQGSEATYESGFVIDKFPISRPNLTFSTLTVSNMSPEDSSIYLCSVRGPDGYTFGSGTRLTVV.

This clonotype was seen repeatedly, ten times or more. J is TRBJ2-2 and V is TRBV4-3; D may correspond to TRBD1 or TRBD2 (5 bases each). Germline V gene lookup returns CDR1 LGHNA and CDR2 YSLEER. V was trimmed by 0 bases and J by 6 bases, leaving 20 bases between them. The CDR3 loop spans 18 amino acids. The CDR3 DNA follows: TGCGCCAGCAGCCAAGATCCCCCCTCCAAGGGGACCCCCGGGGAGCTGTTTTTT. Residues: CASSQDPPSKGTPGELFF.

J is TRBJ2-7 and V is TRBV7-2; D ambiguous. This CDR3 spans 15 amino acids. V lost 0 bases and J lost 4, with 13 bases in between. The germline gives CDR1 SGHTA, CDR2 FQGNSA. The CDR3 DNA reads TGTGCCAGCAGCTTAGCGCTCCCCGATGTTTACGAGCAGTACTTC. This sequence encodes CASSLALPDVYEQYF.

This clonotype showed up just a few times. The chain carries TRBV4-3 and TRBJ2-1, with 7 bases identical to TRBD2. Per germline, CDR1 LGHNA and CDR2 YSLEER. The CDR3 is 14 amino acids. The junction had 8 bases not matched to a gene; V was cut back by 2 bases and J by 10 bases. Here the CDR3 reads CASSQLGLVSEQFF. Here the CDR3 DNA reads TGCGCCAGCAGCCAACTTGGACTAGTTTCAGAGCAGTTCTTC.

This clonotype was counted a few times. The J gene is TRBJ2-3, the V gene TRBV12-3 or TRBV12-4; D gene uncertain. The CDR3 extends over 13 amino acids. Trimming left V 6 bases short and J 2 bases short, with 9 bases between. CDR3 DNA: TGTGCCAGCAGCCAGACCCTCACAGATACGCAGTATTTT. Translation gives CASSQTLTDTQYF.

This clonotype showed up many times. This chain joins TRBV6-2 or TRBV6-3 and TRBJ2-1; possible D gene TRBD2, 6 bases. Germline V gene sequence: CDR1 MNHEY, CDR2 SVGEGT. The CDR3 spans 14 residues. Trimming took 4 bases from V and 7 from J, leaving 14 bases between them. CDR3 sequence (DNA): TGTGCCAGCAGTTTTGCACGGGAGAGAAATGAGCAGTTCTTC. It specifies CASSFARERNEQFF.

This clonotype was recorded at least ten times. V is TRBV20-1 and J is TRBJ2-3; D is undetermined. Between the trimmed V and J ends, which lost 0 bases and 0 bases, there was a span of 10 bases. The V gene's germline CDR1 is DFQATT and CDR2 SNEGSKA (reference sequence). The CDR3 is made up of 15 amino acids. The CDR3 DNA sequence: TGCAGTGCTAGAGATTTCGGTCTTAGCACAGATACGCAGTATTTT. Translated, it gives CSARDFGLSTDTQYF.

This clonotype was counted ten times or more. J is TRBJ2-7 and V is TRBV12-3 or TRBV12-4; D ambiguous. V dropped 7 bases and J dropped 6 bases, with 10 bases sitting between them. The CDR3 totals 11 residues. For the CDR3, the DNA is TGTGCCAGCAAGGAAGAATCCGAGCAGTACTTC. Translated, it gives CASKEESEQYF.